The 3 T cell receptor beta chains presented below share a single source sample, sequenced in a study of blood T cells in healthy people across ages. The second PCR ran roughly 7 to 12 cycles with a sample-barcoded 5' primer and J-beta primers. Each CDR3 protein is one row after TCRdb ran MiXCR on the 5' RACE reads. This table has hundreds of thousands of distinct CDR3 sequences, about 20% appearing once. The sample taken for sequencing was blood. The receptors here all came from an older man in good health.

The V gene is TRBV12-3 or TRBV12-4, the J gene TRBJ2-1, with 9 nucleotides matching TRBD2. The CDR3 totals 14 residues. Unmatched junction bases numbered 6, after V lost 3 bases and J lost 9 bases. This CDR3 reads CASSFAGGPREQFF. DNA for the CDR3: TGTGCCAGCAGTTTCGCGGGAGGGCCGCGTGAGCAGTTCTTC.

This chain links TRBV19 with TRBJ2-7; TRBD2 aligns across 10 bases. The CDR3 runs 16 residues. Unmatched junction bases numbered 12, after V lost 5 bases and J lost 5 bases. Germline lookup yields CDR1 LNHDA and CDR2 SQIVND (reference sequence). CDR3 sequence (DNA): TGTGCCAGTAGTCCCTCCCCGGGACTAGCGACTAACGAGCAGTACTTC. Translation gives CASSPSPGLATNEQYF.

This clonotype was counted at least ten times. The V gene is TRBV12-3 or TRBV12-4, the J gene TRBJ2-3, with 9 bases identical to TRBD1. The CDR3 is 15 residues long. Trimming cost V 5 bases and J 4 bases; bases outside gene matches: 7. This chain's CDR3 is CASSLGQGSADTQYF. As DNA, the CDR3 is TGTGCCAGCAGTCTTGGACAGGGGTCGGCAGATACGCAGTATTTT.